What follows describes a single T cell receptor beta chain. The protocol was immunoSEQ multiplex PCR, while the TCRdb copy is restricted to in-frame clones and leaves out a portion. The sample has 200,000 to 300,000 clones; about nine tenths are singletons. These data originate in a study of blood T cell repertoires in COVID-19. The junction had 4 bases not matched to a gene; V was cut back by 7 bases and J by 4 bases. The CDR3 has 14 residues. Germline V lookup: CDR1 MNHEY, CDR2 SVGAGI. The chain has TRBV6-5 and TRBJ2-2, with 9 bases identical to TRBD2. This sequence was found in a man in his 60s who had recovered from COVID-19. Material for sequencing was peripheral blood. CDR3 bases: TGTGCCAGCACCCCGCGGGGGGGCACCGGGGAGCTGTTTTTT. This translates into CASTPRGGTGELFF.